This T cell receptor beta chain was captured in a study of beta chain features in type 1 diabetes. Of the isolated RNA, all was reverse transcribed, and so the sequenced material was expressed TCRB transcripts. Some clones are missing from TCRdb's copy, which holds only in-frame ones; the method was immunoSEQ multiplex PCR. The repertoire includes about 180,000 clones, 10% to 15% of them detected once, and 0.5% to 0.75% sits in the top ten. The length of the CDR3 is 17 residues. CDR1 and CDR2 from the germline V gene are PRHDT and FYEKMQ (reference sequence). V lost 5 bases and J lost 2, with 21 bases in between. A few counts support this clone.

The chain couples TRBV13 to TRBJ1-2; D is perhaps TRBD1 (6 bases). This receptor was obtained from a woman younger than 30 in good health. The material sequenced was central memory CD4+ T cells from blood. Here the CDR3 DNA reads TGTGCCAGCAGCCCACGTTGGACAGCGGACAAAAACTATGGCTACACCTTC. This gives the protein CASSPRWTADKNYGYTF. Supplemented by reference TRBV13 and TRBJ1-2, the full variable domain reads AAGVIQSPRHLIKEKRETATLKCYPIPRHDTVYWYQQGPGQDPQFLISFYEKMQSDKGSIPDRFSAQQFSDYHSELNMSSLELGDSALYFCASSPRWTADKNYGYTFGSGTRLTVV.